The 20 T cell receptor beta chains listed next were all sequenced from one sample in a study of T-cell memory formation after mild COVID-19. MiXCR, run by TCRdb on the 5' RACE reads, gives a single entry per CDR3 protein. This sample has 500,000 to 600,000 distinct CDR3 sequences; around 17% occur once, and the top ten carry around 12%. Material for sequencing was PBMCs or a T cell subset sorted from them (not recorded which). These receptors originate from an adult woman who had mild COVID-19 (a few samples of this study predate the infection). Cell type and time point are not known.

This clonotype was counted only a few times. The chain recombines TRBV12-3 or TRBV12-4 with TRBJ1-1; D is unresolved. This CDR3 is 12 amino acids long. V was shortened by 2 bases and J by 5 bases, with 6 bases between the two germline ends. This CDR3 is CASSLLPTEAFF. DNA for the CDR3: TGTGCCAGCAGTTTACTCCCAACTGAAGCTTTCTTT.

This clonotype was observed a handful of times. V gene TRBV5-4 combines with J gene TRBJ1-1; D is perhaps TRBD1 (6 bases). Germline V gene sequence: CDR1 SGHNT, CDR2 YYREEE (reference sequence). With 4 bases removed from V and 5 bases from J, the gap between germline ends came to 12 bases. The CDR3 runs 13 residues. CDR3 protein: CASSPQGTTEAFF. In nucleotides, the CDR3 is TGTGCCAGCAGCCCCCAGGGGACGACTGAAGCTTTCTTT.

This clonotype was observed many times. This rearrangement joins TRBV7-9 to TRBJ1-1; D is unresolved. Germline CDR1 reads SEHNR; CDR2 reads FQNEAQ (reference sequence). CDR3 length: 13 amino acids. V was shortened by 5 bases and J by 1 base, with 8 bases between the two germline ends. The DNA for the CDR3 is TGTGCCAGCAGCCCGGACGGGAACACTGAAGCTTTCTTT. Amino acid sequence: CASSPDGNTEAFF.

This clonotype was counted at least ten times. The CDR3 reads CASGGGYEQYF. For the CDR3, the DNA is TGCGCCAGCGGGGGAGGCTACGAGCAGTACTTC. The chain links TRBV4-1 to TRBJ2-7; possibly TRBD2 for D (6 bases). The V gene lost 8 bases and the J gene lost 3 bases, with 8 bases spanning the gap. CDR1 is MGHRA, CDR2 YSYEKL, per germline. The CDR3 runs to 11 residues.

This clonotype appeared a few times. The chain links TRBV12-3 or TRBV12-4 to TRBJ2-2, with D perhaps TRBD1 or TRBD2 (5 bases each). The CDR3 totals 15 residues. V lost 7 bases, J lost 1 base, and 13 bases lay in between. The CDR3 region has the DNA TGTGCCAGCAATCTGGGGGTCGGGAACACCGGGGAGCTGTTTTTT. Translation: CASNLGVGNTGELFF.

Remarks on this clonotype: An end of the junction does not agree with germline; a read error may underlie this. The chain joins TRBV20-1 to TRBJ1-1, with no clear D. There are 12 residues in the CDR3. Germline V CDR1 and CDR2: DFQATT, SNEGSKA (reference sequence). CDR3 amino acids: CSAARVNTEAFF. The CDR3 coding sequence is TGCAGTGCCGCGAGGGTGAACACTGAAGCCTTCTTT.

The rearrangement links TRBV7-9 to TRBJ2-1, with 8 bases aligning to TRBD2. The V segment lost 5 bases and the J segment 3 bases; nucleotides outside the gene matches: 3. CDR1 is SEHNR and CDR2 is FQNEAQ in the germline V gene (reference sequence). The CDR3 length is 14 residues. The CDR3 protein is CASSATSGYNEQFF. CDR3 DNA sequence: TGTGCCAGCAGCGCAACTAGCGGCTACAATGAGCAGTTCTTC.

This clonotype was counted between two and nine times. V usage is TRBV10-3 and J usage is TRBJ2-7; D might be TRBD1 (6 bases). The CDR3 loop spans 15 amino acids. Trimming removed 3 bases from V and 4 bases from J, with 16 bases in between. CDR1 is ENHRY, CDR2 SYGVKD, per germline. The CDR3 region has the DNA TGTGCCATCAGTGATCCTAGTGGGACACTATACGAGCAGTACTTC. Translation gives CAISDPSGTLYEQYF.

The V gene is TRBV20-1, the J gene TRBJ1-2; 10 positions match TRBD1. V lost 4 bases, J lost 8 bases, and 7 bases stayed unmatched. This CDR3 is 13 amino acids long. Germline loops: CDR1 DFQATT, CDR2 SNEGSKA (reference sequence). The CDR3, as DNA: TGCAGTGCTAATCCGGGACAGGGGATGGGCTACACCTTC. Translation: CSANPGQGMGYTF.

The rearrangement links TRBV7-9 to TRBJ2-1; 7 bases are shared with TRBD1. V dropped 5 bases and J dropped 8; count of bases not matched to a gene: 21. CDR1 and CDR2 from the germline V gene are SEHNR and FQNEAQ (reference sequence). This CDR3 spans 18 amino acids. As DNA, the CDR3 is TGTGCCAGCAGCGGGAATGTACAGGGGCTGGAAGGGGTGCATGAGCAGTTCTTC. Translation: CASSGNVQGLEGVHEQFF.

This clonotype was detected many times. The CDR3 nucleotides are TGCGCCAGCAGCCAAGGGCCTTTGAGAAGGGGGAGCTCCTACGAGCAGTACTTC. Protein sequence: CASSQGPLRRGSSYEQYF. This chain links TRBV4-1 with TRBJ2-7, with D possibly TRBD1 on 6 matching bases. The V end lost 1 base, the J end lost 0 bases, and 19 bases lay between the germline ends. The CDR3 length is 18 residues. The V gene's germline CDR1 is MGHRA and CDR2 YSYEKL.

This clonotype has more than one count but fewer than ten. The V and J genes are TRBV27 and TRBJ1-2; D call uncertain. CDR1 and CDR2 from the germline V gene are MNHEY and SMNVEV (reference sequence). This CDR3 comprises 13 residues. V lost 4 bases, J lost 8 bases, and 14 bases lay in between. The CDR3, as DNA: TGTGCCAGCAGTTCTCCGCGGAAAGGGGGCTACACCTTC. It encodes CASSSPRKGGYTF.

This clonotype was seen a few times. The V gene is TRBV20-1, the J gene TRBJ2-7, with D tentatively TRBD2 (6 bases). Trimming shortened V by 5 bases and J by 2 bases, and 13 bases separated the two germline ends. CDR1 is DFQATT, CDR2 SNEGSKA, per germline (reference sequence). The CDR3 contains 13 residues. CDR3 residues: CSAVPWGAYEQYF. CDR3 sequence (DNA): TGCAGTGCTGTCCCTTGGGGGGCCTACGAGCAGTACTTC.

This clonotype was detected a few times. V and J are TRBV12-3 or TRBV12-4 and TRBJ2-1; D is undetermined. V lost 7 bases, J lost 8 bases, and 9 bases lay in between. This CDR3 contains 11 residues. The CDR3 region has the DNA TGTGCCAGCACCCATCTCGATGAGCAGTTCTTC. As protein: CASTHLDEQFF.

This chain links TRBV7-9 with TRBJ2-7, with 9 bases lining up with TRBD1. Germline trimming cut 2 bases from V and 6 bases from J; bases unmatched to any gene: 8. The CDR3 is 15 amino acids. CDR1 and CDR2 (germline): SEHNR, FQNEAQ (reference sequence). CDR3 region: CASSLQGGTGIEQYF. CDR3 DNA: TGTGCCAGCAGCTTACAGGGAGGGACAGGGATCGAGCAGTACTTC. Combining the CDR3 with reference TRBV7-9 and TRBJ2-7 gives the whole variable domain DTGVSQNPRHKITKRGQNVTFRCDPISEHNRLYWYRQTLGQGPEFLTYFQNEAQLEKSRLLSDRFSAERPKGSFSTLEIQRTEQGDSAMYLCASSLQGGTGIEQYFGPGTRLTVT.

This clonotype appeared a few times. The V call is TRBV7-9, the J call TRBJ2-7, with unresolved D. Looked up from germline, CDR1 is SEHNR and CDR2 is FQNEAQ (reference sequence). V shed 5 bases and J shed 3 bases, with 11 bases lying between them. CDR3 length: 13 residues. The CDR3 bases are TGTGCCAGCAGCCCGAAGGACCTCTACGAGCAGTACTTC. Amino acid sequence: CASSPKDLYEQYF. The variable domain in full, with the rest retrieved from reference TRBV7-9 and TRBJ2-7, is DTGVSQNPRHKITKRGQNVTFRCDPISEHNRLYWYRQTLGQGPEFLTYFQNEAQLEKSRLLSDRFSAERPKGSFSTLEIQRTEQGDSAMYLCASSPKDLYEQYFGPGTRLTVT.

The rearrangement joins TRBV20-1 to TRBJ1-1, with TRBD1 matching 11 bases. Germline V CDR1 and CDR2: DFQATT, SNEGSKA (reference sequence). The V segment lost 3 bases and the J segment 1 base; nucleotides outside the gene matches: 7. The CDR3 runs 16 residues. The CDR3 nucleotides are TGCAGTGCTAGGGGGACAGGGGGTTTTTGGAACACTGAAGCTTTCTTT. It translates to CSARGTGGFWNTEAFF.

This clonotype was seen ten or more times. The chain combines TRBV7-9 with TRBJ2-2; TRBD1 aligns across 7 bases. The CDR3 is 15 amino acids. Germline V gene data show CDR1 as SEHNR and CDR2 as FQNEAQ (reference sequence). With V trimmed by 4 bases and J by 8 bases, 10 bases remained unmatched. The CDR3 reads CASSSIRDRAGELFF. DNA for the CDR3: TGTGCCAGCAGCTCGATCCGGGACAGAGCTGGGGAGCTGTTTTTT.

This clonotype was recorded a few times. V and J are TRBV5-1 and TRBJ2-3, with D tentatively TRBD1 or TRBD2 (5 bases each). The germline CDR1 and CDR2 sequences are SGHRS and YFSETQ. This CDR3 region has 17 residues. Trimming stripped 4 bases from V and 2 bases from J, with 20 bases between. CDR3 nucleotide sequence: TGCGCCAGCAGCCCCCAGGCCGGGACGGTTTCCACAGATACGCAGTATTTT. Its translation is CASSPQAGTVSTDTQYF.

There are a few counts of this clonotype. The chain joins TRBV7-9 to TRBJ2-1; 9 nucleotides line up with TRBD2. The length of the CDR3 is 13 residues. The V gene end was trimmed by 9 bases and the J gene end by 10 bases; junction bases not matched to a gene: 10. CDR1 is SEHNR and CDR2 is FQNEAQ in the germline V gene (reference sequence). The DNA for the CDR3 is TGTGCCAGTCAAGCGGGGGGCACAGGAGAGCAGTTCTTC. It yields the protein CASQAGGTGEQFF.